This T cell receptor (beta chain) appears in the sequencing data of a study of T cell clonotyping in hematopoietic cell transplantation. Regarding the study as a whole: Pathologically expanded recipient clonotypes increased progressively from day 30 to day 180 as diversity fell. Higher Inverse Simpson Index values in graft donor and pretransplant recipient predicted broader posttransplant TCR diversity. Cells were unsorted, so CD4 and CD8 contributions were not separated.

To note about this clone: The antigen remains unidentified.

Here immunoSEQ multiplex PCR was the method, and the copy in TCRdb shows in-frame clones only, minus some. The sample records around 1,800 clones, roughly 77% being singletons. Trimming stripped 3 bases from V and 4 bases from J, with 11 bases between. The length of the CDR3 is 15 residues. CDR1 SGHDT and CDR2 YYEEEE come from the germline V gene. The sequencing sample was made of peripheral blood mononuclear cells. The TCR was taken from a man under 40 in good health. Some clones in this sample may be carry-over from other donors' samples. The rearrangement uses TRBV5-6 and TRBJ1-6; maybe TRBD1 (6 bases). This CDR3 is CASSWRTAYNSPLHF. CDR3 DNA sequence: TGTGCCAGCAGCTGGCGGACAGCATATAATTCACCCCTCCACTTT.